This record covers a single TCR beta chain. The data originate from a study of control samples from healthy donors and cancer patients. The protocol was immunoSEQ multiplex PCR, while the TCRdb copy is restricted to in-frame clones and leaves out a portion. There are 85,000 to 95,000 clones in the sample; about 89% occur only once, and roughly 0.92% lies in the top ten. V lost 0 bases, J lost 6 bases, and 8 bases stayed unmatched. The CDR3 loop spans 17 amino acids. Germline loops: CDR1 SGHDN, CDR2 FVKESK. This clonotype originated in a woman in her twenties or thirties in good health. The rearrangement uses TRBV14 and TRBJ2-7; 13 bases align to TRBD2. What was sequenced was blood. The CDR3 DNA sequence: TGTGCCAGCAGCCAAGACCAGACTAGCGGGAGGTCTGGCGAGCAGTACTTC. It codes for CASSQDQTSGRSGEQYF.